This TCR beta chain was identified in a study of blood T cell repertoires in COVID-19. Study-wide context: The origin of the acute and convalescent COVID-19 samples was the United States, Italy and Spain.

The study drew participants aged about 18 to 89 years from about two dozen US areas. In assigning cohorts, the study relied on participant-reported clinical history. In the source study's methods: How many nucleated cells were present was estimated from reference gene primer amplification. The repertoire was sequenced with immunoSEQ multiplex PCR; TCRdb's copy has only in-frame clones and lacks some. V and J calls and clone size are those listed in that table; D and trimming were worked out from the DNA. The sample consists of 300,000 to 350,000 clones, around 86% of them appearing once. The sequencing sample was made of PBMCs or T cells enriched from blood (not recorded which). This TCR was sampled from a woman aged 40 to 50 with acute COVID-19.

CDR3 DNA: TGTGCCAGCAGCTTATATTCTAGGAGCGAAACCCGCGGGGCTTATTCACCCCTCCACTTT. This sequence encodes CASSLYSRSETRGAYSPLHF. This chain uses TRBV7-6 with TRBJ1-6; perhaps TRBD1 as D (5 bases). Trimming stripped 2 bases from V and 8 bases from J, with 28 bases between. Germline V CDR1 and CDR2: SGHVS, FNYEAQ. The CDR3 extends over 20 amino acids.